The 32 T cell receptor beta chains listed next were all sequenced from one sample in a study of shared clonotypes between healthy human individuals. The method was immunoSEQ multiplex PCR; TCRdb's version includes in-frame clones alone and lacks a portion of them. The sample has 2 million to 2.5 million clones; about 90% are singletons. The sequencing input was naive CD4+ T cells from PBMCs. Subset here: CD45RA+ positively selected. Receptors were obtained from a man younger than 35 in good health. Some clones in this sample may be carry-over from other donors' samples.

The table lists this clone with a count of one. The chain couples TRBV5-4 to TRBJ1-1, with D maybe TRBD1 (5 bases). Trimming stripped 4 bases from V and 3 bases from J, with 13 bases between. CDR3 length equals 14 residues. Germline values: CDR1 SGHNT, CDR2 YYREEE (reference sequence). CDR3 DNA sequence: TGTGCCAGCAGCCGGGCCGACAGCCACACTGAAGCTTTCTTT. It yields the protein CASSRADSHTEAFF. Looking up the rest from reference TRBV5-4 and TRBJ1-1 gives the full variable domain: ETGVTQSPTHLIKTRGQQVTLRCSSQSGHNTVSWYQQALGQGPQFIFQYYREEENGRGNFPPRFSGLQFPNYSSELNVNALELDDSALYLCASSRADSHTEAFFGQGTRLTVV.

This chain links TRBV6-5 with TRBJ1-1; 7 nucleotides line up with TRBD1. Germline V gene lookup returns CDR1 MNHEY and CDR2 SVGAGI. Trimming cost V 6 bases and J 5 bases; bases outside gene matches: 9. CDR3 size: 14 residues. CDR3 sequence reads: CASSLNRGGTEAFF. CDR3 coding DNA: TGTGCCAGCAGCCTGAACAGGGGAGGTACTGAAGCTTTCTTT.

The rearrangement uses TRBV4-1 and TRBJ1-4; 7 bases fit TRBD1. The trim removed 4 bases at V and 5 bases at J, leaving 10 bases unmatched. Per germline, CDR1 MGHRA and CDR2 YSYEKL. The CDR3 loop spans 16 amino acids. The CDR3 loop reads CASSRTGTELNEKLFF. CDR3 DNA sequence: TGCGCCAGCAGCCGAACCGGGACAGAGTTGAATGAAAAACTGTTTTTT.

CDR3 protein: CSAQRGYGYTF. CDR3 DNA: TGCAGTGCCCAGAGAGGCTATGGCTACACCTTC. This sequence joins TRBV20-1 and TRBJ1-2, with D uncertain. The CDR3 sequence is 11 residues long. From germline, CDR1 is DFQATT and CDR2 SNEGSKA (reference sequence). V was trimmed by 6 bases and J by 4 bases, leaving 9 bases between them.

This rearrangement joins TRBV2 to TRBJ2-5; 12 bases match TRBD2. V was clipped by 11 bases and J by 5 bases; unmatched bases: 12. The CDR3 is 15 amino acids. Germline CDR1 and CDR2: SNHLY and FYNNEI. The CDR3, as DNA: TGTGCCGACGGGGCTAGCGGGAGGGCCAAGGAGACCCAGTACTTC. This translates into CADGASGRAKETQYF.

The CDR3: CASSQVGPGNTIYF. The CDR3 region has the DNA TGCGCCAGCAGCCAAGTAGGTCCCGGAAACACCATATATTTT. The rearrangement uses TRBV4-1 and TRBJ1-3, with D unresolved. This CDR3 has 14 amino acids. Germline-derived CDR1 and CDR2 are MGHRA and YSYEKL. The germline V and J ends were trimmed by 1 base and 4 bases, with 8 bases remaining between them.

Turning to this clone: Distinct nucleotide sequences in the sample also encode this CDR3. The V and J genes are TRBV5-1 and TRBJ2-7; the D gene is possibly TRBD1 (6 bases). V was trimmed by 3 bases and J by 2 bases, leaving 9 bases between them. The germline V gene encodes CDR1 SGHRS and CDR2 YFSETQ. The CDR3 has 13 residues. The CDR3 DNA follows: TGCGCCAGCAGCTCTGGACAGACCTACGAGCAGTACTTC. Protein product: CASSSGQTYEQYF.

V gene TRBV15 combines with J gene TRBJ2-5; 7 bases are a match to TRBD1. The CDR3 is 15 residues long. V lost 0 bases and J lost 5; bases outside the gene matches: 6. In germline, CDR1 is LNHNV, CDR2 YYDKDF (reference sequence). The CDR3 DNA reads TGTGCCACCAGCAGAGATCGACAGGGTCGGGAGACCCAGTACTTC. Amino acids: CATSRDRQGRETQYF.

In regard to this clone: The same CDR3 arises from other DNA sequences in this sample as well. The rearrangement joins TRBV30 to TRBJ2-5; D call uncertain. Germline V gene lookup returns CDR1 GTSNPN and CDR2 SVGIG (reference sequence). The length of the CDR3 is 11 residues. V lost 2 bases, J lost 4 bases, and 5 bases lay in between. This CDR3 is CAWSLGETQYF. Here the CDR3 DNA reads TGTGCCTGGAGTCTTGGAGAGACCCAGTACTTC.

The V and J genes are TRBV5-1 and TRBJ1-1; the D is unclear. This CDR3 has 13 amino acids. Trimming removed 7 bases from V and 3 bases from J, with 13 bases in between. Germline CDR1 SGHRS, CDR2 YFSETQ. CDR3 amino acids: CASGFGSYTEAFF. DNA for the CDR3: TGCGCCAGCGGGTTCGGATCCTACACTGAAGCTTTCTTT.

This chain connects TRBV6-1 to TRBJ2-3, with D perhaps given as TRBD1 or TRBD2 (5 bases each). The germline V and J ends were trimmed by 3 bases and 6 bases, with 19 bases remaining between them. Germline V lookup: CDR1 MNHNS, CDR2 SASEGT. This CDR3 has 16 amino acids. CDR3: CASSERPGPNLDTQYF. The CDR3 DNA reads TGTGCCAGCAGTGAGAGACCGGGACCTAACTTGGATACGCAGTATTTT.

The chain has TRBV9 and TRBJ2-3; TRBD1 is a possible D gene (6 bases). V was pared by 0 bases and J by 0 bases, with 14 bases between. This CDR3 has 17 amino acids. Germline V gene lookup returns CDR1 SGDLS and CDR2 YYNGEE. The CDR3 DNA reads TGTGCCAGCAGCGTAGTAGAACAGGGATCTAGCACAGATACGCAGTATTTT. Protein product: CASSVVEQGSSTDTQYF.

This rearrangement joins TRBV10-3 to TRBJ1-2; perhaps TRBD1 as D (6 bases). The V end was cut by 8 bases, the J end by 2 bases, with 9 bases between. From germline, CDR1 is ENHRY and CDR2 SYGVKD. The CDR3 is 12 amino acids. The chain's CDR3 is CAIYDRNYGYTF. The CDR3 DNA sequence: TGTGCCATCTATGACAGGAACTATGGCTACACCTTC.

The rearrangement links TRBV7-9 to TRBJ2-7; possibly TRBD2 for D (6 bases). Germline lookup yields CDR1 SEHNR and CDR2 FQNEAQ (reference sequence). CDR3 length: 14 amino acids. V lost 3 bases and J 1 base, leaving 10 bases between the germline ends. CDR3 residues: CASSFPLASYEQYF. CDR3 DNA sequence: TGTGCCAGCAGCTTCCCGCTAGCGTCCTACGAGCAGTACTTC. Supplemented by reference TRBV7-9 and TRBJ2-7, the full variable domain reads DTGVSQNPRHKITKRGQNVTFRCDPISEHNRLYWYRQTLGQGPEFLTYFQNEAQLEKSRLLSDRFSAERPKGSFSTLEIQRTEQGDSAMYLCASSFPLASYEQYFGPGTRLTVT.

This chain joins TRBV5-1 and TRBJ1-1, with D unresolved. Trimming removed 5 bases from V and 0 bases from J, with 11 bases in between. The CDR3 has 14 amino acids. Germline loops: CDR1 SGHRS, CDR2 YFSETQ. The CDR3: CASSRGELNTEAFF. CDR3 DNA sequence: TGCGCCAGCAGTCGGGGAGAGTTGAACACTGAAGCTTTCTTT.

The rearrangement links TRBV29-1 to TRBJ2-3; perhaps D is TRBD1 or TRBD2 (5 bases each). Germline V CDR1 and CDR2: SQVTM, ANQGSEA. V lost 4 bases to trimming and J lost 2 bases, with 16 bases between them. The CDR3 contains 15 residues. CDR3 sequence reads: CSVADTGGSTDTQYF. The CDR3 DNA reads as TGCAGCGTTGCTGACACAGGAGGCTCCACAGATACGCAGTATTTT.

This chain connects TRBV19 to TRBJ1-4; D might be TRBD1 (5 bases). V lost 7 bases and J 3 bases, leaving 12 bases between the germline ends. CDR1 and CDR2 (germline): LNHDA, SQIVND (reference sequence). The CDR3 loop spans 14 amino acids. The CDR3 sequence: CASTMPGSNEKLFF. In nucleotides, the CDR3 is TGTGCCAGTACCATGCCAGGGTCTAATGAAAAACTGTTTTTT.

The chain is built from TRBV10-1 and TRBJ2-2, with D possibly TRBD2 on 5 matching bases. The CDR3 extends over 15 amino acids. The germline CDR1 and CDR2 sequences are WNHNN and SYGVQD (reference sequence). The V and J ends lost 0 bases and 9 bases respectively, with 14 bases between them. CDR3 nucleotide sequence: TGCGCCAGCAGTGAGTCGAGGGCCCCAGGACGGGAGCTGTTTTTT. Protein product: CASSESRAPGRELFF.

This chain uses TRBV5-1 with TRBJ1-5; D not certain. The CDR3 is 15 residues long. The V gene's germline CDR1 is SGHRS and CDR2 YFSETQ. Trimming cost V 2 bases and J 2 bases, with 11 bases left between them. CDR3 loop: CASSLIWQRNQPQHF. The DNA for the CDR3 is TGCGCCAGCAGCTTAATCTGGCAGCGCAATCAGCCCCAGCATTTT.

V is TRBV5-1 and J is TRBJ2-5; D not resolved. CDR1 is SGHRS, CDR2 YFSETQ, per germline. The CDR3 extends over 15 amino acids. Trimming took 1 base from V and 1 from J, leaving 11 bases between them. The CDR3: CASSLNRVLQETQYF. The CDR3 region has the DNA TGCGCCAGCAGCTTGAATAGGGTACTCCAAGAGACCCAGTACTTC.

The genes are TRBV28 and TRBJ1-5; D is unresolved. The CDR3 contains 15 residues. The V end was cut by 3 bases, the J end by 3 bases, with 12 bases between. Germline CDR1 reads MDHEN; CDR2 reads SYDVKM. This CDR3 reads CASSFGRTLNQPQHF. For the CDR3, the DNA is TGTGCCAGCAGTTTTGGGCGGACTCTCAATCAGCCCCAGCATTTT. Based on the CDR3 plus reference TRBV28 and TRBJ1-5, the full variable domain is DVKVTQSSRYLVKRTGEKVFLECVQDMDHENMFWYRQDPGLGLRLIYFSYDVKMKEKGDIPEGYSVSREKKERFSLILESASTNQTSMYLCASSFGRTLNQPQHFGDGTRLSIL.

The chain couples TRBV28 to TRBJ2-2; D gene unclear. CDR1 and CDR2 from the germline V gene are MDHEN and SYDVKM. This CDR3 has 13 amino acids. The V and J ends lost 1 base and 2 bases respectively, with 2 bases between them. The CDR3 loop is CASSLYNTGELFF. The CDR3 DNA sequence: TGTGCCAGCAGTTTATATAACACCGGGGAGCTGTTTTTT.

The chain joins TRBV18 to TRBJ1-4; D gene ambiguous. With 2 bases removed from V and 3 bases from J, the gap between germline ends came to 13 bases. The CDR3 length is 16 residues. In germline, CDR1 is KGHSH, CDR2 LQKENI. The CDR3 DNA follows: TGTGCCAGCTCACCAGGCCAGGCACTGGCTAATGAAAAACTGTTTTTT. Translated: CASSPGQALANEKLFF.

This clone was picked up one time. V gene TRBV27 combines with J gene TRBJ2-5; TRBD1 might be the D (5 bases). V was shortened by 6 bases and J by 3 bases, with 20 bases between the two germline ends. The CDR3 runs to 16 residues. Germline lookup yields CDR1 MNHEY and CDR2 SMNVEV (reference sequence). The DNA for the CDR3 is TGTGCCAGCAGGACGCTAGGGGATTGGGCCGAAGAGACCCAGTACTTC. Amino acid sequence: CASRTLGDWAEETQYF.

J is TRBJ1-1 and V is TRBV14; D unresolved. Germline V gene sequence: CDR1 SGHDN, CDR2 FVKESK. This CDR3 is 13 amino acids long. V was pared by 5 bases and J by 1 base, with 8 bases between. CDR3 region: CASSWTGNTEAFF. The CDR3 nucleotides read TGTGCCAGCAGCTGGACGGGGAACACTGAAGCTTTCTTT.

This sequence joins TRBV28 and TRBJ1-3; TRBD1 agrees at 8 bases. This CDR3 has 15 residues. Germline V gene lookup returns CDR1 MDHEN and CDR2 SYDVKM. V shed 2 bases, J shed 5 bases, and the junction held 5 bases outside the gene matches. In DNA form, the CDR3 reads TGTGCCAGCAGTTTAGGAGGGGACAGGCGAAACACCATATATTTT. This translates into CASSLGGDRRNTIYF.

This clone occurred once. This specimen includes other DNA sequences encoding the same CDR3. The rearrangement joins TRBV5-4 to TRBJ2-7; 16 nucleotides match TRBD2. Germline CDR1 is SGHNT and CDR2 is YYREEE (reference sequence). With 4 bases clipped from V and 7 bases from J, the junction kept 2 bases outside the gene matches. The CDR3 has 14 amino acids. This chain's CDR3 is CASSPGLAGGEQYF. The CDR3 region has the DNA TGTGCCAGCAGCCCGGGACTAGCGGGAGGGGAGCAGTACTTC.

V gene TRBV15 combines with J gene TRBJ2-5; D assignment may be TRBD1 or TRBD2 (6 bases each). Germline loops: CDR1 LNHNV, CDR2 YYDKDF (reference sequence). V lost 3 bases and J 5 bases, leaving 13 bases between the germline ends. The CDR3 contains 14 residues. The CDR3 protein is CATSSGGRKETQYF. CDR3 nucleotide sequence: TGTGCCACCAGCAGCGGGGGCCGTAAGGAGACCCAGTACTTC.

The chain carries TRBV27 and TRBJ1-6; D unclear. The CDR3 has 15 amino acids. Germline V lookup: CDR1 MNHEY, CDR2 SMNVEV (reference sequence). V lost 5 bases and J 7 bases, leaving 15 bases between the germline ends. The CDR3 sequence is CASSPIGGRNSPLHF. CDR3 bases: TGTGCCAGCAGTCCGATCGGAGGGCGGAATTCACCCCTCCACTTT.

V gene TRBV18 combines with J gene TRBJ1-2, with D perhaps TRBD1 (5 bases). The CDR3 contains 14 residues. In germline, CDR1 is KGHSH, CDR2 LQKENI. The ends were cut back, 5 bases at V and 4 bases at J, with 14 bases in the middle. CDR3 coding DNA: TGTGCCAGCTCATCCGGACACTCTTCCTATGGCTACACCTTC. It is translated as CASSSGHSSYGYTF.

V usage is TRBV7-2 and J usage is TRBJ1-1; D is possibly TRBD1 (5 bases). V dropped 5 bases and J dropped 0 bases, with 16 bases sitting between them. Germline CDR1 and CDR2: SGHTA and FQGNSA. The CDR3 length is 16 residues. The CDR3 spells CASSPGSSGLNTEAFF. In nucleotides, the CDR3 is TGTGCCAGCAGCCCGGGATCCTCGGGACTGAACACTGAAGCTTTCTTT. The entire variable domain, with the rest obtained from reference TRBV7-2 and TRBJ1-1, is as follows: GAGVSQSPSNKVTEKGKDVELRCDPISGHTALYWYRQSLGQGLEFLIYFQGNSAPDKSGLPSDRFSAERTGGSVSTLTIQRTQQEDSAVYLCASSPGSSGLNTEAFFGQGTRLTVV.

This clone was counted a single time. V usage is TRBV5-4 and J usage is TRBJ2-3; D perhaps matches TRBD2 (6 bases). CDR1 and CDR2 from the germline V gene are SGHNT and YYREEE (reference sequence). The CDR3 consists of 16 residues. V lost 4 bases and J 0 bases, leaving 15 bases between the germline ends. This chain's CDR3 is CASSPEARGSTDTQYF. The CDR3 DNA reads as TGTGCCAGCAGCCCGGAGGCGCGGGGCAGCACAGATACGCAGTATTTT. Full variable domain (outside the CDR3, taken from reference TRBV5-4 and TRBJ2-3): ETGVTQSPTHLIKTRGQQVTLRCSSQSGHNTVSWYQQALGQGPQFIFQYYREEENGRGNFPPRFSGLQFPNYSSELNVNALELDDSALYLCASSPEARGSTDTQYFGPGTRLTVL.